This T cell receptor beta chain was profiled in a study of cytomegalovirus exposure and HLA in healthy donors. The PCR was carried out with 60 Vbeta primers and 13 Jbeta primers. Source study methods: In a later analysis, of around 80 million unique beta chains, roughly 9.9 million appeared in at least two donors. The data were produced by immunoSEQ multiplex PCR, yet TCRdb's version contains in-frame clones alone and is incomplete. V, J and clone size are taken as reported in that table, and D and trimming were inferred from the DNA itself. The sample contains fewer than 350,000 clones, 70% to 90% of which appear only once. Study-wide points: At a 0.05 false discovery rate, a later analysis found some 18,000 TCR beta sequences to be associated with HLA alleles. In a later analysis, HLA-associated TCR beta chains were more clonally expanded than equally common others. Most CMV-associated TCR beta chains appeared HLA-restricted in a later analysis.

For this clone: Its specificity is not known.

The length of the CDR3 is 14 residues. Looked up from germline, CDR1 is MNHEY and CDR2 is SVGAGI. V dropped 6 bases and J dropped 7 bases, with 15 bases sitting between them. This receptor was obtained from a woman aged 18-29 years in good health and CMV-seronegative. The chain joins TRBV6-5 to TRBJ1-4, with a weak D call TRBD1 (5 bases). The source material was PBMCs. CDR3 in DNA: TGTGCCAGCAGATTAGGGGTCTGGGGTGAAAAACTGTTTTTT. Translating it yields CASRLGVWGEKLFF.